This TCR beta chain was captured in a study of monozygotic twins with cystic fibrosis. About the study: With roughly 16 PCR cycles, barcoded libraries came from roughly 2.8 micrograms of fragmented DNA.

Assay used: immunoSEQ multiplex PCR; TCRdb lists only in-frame clones, some missing. The sample lists about 29,000 clones; 70% to 90% were seen once. Germline CDR1 LNHDA, CDR2 SQIVND (reference sequence). Losses at the gene ends were 2 bases for V and 4 bases for J; bases not matched to a gene: 5. This CDR3 spans 15 amino acids. The chain combines TRBV19 with TRBJ1-1; 9 positions match TRBD1. This receptor was identified in a girl aged 2-10 years with cystic fibrosis. What was sequenced was blood. The CDR3 spells CASSISGTGTTEAFF. The CDR3 DNA reads TGTGCCAGTAGTATATCCGGGACAGGGACCACTGAAGCTTTCTTT.